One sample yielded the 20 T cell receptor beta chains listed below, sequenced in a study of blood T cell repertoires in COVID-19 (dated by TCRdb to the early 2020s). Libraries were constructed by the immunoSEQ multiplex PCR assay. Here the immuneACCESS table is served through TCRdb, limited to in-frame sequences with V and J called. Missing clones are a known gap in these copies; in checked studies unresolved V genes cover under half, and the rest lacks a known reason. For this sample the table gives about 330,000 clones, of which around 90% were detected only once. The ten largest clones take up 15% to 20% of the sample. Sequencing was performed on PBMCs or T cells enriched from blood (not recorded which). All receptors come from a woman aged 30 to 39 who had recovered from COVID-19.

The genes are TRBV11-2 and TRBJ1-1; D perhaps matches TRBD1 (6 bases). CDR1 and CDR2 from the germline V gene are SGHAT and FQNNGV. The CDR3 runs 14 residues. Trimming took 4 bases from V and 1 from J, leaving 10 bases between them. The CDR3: CASSSRTENTEAFF. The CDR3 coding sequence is TGTGCCAGCAGCTCAAGGACAGAGAACACTGAAGCTTTCTTT.

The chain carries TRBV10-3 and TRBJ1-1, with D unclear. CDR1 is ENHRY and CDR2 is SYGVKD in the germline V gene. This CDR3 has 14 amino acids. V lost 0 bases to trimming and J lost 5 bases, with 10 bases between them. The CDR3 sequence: CAISESQERTEAFF. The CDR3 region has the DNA TGTGCCATCAGTGAGTCGCAGGAGCGGACTGAAGCTTTCTTT.

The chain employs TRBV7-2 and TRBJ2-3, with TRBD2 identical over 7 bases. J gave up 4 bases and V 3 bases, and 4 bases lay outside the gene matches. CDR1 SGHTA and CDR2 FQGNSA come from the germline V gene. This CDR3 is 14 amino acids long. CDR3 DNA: TGTGCCAGCAGCTTTGGCGGGAGACCAGATACGCAGTATTTT. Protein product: CASSFGGRPDTQYF.

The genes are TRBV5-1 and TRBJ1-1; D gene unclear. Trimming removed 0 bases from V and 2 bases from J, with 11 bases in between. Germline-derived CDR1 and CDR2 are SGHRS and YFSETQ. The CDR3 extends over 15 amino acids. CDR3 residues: CASSLARLRNTEAFF. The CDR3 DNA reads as TGCGCCAGCAGCTTGGCCCGCCTCAGAAACACTGAAGCTTTCTTT.

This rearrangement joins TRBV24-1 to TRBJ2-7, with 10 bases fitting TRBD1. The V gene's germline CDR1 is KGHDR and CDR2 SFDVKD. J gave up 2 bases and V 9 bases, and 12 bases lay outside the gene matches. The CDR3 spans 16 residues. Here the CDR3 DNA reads TGTGCCACCCAGGGACAGGGGATGGGTGAAACCTACGAGCAGTACTTC. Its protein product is CATQGQGMGETYEQYF.

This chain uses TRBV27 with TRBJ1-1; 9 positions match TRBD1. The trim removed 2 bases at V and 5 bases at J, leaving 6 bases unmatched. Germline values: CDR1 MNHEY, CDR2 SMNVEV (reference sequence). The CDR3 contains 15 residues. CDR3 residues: CASSLEQGAKTEAFF. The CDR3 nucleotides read TGTGCCAGCAGTTTAGAACAGGGGGCGAAAACTGAAGCTTTCTTT.

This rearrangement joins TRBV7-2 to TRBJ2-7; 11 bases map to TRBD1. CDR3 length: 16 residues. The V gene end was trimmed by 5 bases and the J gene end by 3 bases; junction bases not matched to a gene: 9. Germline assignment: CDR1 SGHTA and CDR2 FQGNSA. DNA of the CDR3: TGTGCCAGCAGCACGAGGATGGGACAGGGGGTCTACGAGCAGTACTTC. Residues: CASSTRMGQGVYEQYF.

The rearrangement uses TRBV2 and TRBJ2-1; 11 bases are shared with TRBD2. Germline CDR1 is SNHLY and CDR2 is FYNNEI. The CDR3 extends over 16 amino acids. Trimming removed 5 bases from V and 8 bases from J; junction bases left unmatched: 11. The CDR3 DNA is TGTGCCAGCAGTTCTACTCTAGCGGGGGGCCGTTATGAGCAGTTCTTC. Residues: CASSSTLAGGRYEQFF.

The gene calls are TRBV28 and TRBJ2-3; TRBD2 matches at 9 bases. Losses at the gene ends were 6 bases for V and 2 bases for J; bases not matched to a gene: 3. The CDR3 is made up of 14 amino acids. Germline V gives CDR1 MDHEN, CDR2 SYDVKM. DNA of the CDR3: TGTGCCAGCAGGGCGGGAGGGCCCACAGATACGCAGTATTTT. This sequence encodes CASRAGGPTDTQYF. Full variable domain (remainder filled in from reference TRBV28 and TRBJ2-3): DVKVTQSSRYLVKRTGEKVFLECVQDMDHENMFWYRQDPGLGLRLIYFSYDVKMKEKGDIPEGYSVSREKKERFSLILESASTNQTSMYLCASRAGGPTDTQYFGPGTRLTVL.

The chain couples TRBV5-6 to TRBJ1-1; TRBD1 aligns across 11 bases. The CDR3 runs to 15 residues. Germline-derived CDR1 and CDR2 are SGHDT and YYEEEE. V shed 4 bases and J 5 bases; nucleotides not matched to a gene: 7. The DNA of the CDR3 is TGTGCCAGCAGCAGGGACAGGGGGACGGGGACTGAAGCTTTCTTT. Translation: CASSRDRGTGTEAFF.

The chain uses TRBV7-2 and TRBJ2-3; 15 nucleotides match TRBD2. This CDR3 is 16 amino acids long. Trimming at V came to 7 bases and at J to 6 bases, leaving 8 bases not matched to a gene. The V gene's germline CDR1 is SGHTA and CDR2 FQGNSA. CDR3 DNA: TGTGCCAGCATCATCTTCGGGACTAGCGGGAGGGATACGCAGTATTTT. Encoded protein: CASIIFGTSGRDTQYF.

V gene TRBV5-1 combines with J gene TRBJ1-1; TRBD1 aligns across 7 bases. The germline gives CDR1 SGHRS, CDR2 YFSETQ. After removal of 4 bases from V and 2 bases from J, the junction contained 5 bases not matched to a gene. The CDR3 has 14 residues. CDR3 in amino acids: CASSPGDSNTEAFF. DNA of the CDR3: TGCGCCAGCAGCCCCGGGGACAGTAACACTGAAGCTTTCTTT.

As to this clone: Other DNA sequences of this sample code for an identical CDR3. The CDR3 DNA is TGTGCCAGCAGTTTAGGGACTAGAGACTACGAGCAGTACTTC. Translation: CASSLGTRDYEQYF. This chain connects TRBV28 to TRBJ2-7, with 8 bases fitting TRBD2. V dropped 2 bases and J dropped 3; count of bases not matched to a gene: 3. Germline V gives CDR1 MDHEN, CDR2 SYDVKM. CDR3 length: 14 residues.

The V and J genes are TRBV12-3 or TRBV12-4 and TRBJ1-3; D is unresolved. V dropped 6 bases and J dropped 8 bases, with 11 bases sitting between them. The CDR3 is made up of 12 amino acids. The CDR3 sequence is CASSHMVDTIYF. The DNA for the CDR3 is TGTGCCAGCAGCCATATGGTAGACACCATATATTTT.

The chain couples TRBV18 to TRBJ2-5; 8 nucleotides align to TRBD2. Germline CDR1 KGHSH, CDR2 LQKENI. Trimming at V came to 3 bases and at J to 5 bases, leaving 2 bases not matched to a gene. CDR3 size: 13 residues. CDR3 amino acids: CASSPGRDETQYF. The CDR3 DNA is TGTGCCAGCTCACCCGGGAGGGACGAGACCCAGTACTTC.

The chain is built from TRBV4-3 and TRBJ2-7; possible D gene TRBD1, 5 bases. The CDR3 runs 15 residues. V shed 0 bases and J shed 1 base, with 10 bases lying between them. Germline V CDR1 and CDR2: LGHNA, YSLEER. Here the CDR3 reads CASSQDHQGSYEQYF. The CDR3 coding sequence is TGCGCCAGCAGCCAAGATCACCAGGGATCCTACGAGCAGTACTTC.

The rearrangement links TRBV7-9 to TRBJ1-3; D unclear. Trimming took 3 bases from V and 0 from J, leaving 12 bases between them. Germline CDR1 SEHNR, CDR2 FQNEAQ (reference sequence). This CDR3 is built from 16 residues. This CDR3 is CASSLWSTYSGNTIYF. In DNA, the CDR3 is TGTGCCAGCAGCTTGTGGTCTACCTACTCTGGAAACACCATATATTTT.

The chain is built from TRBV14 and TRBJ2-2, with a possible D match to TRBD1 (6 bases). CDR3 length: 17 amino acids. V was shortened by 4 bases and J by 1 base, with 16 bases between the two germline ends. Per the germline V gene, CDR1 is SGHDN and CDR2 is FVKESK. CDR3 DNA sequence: TGTGCCAGCAGCCCACGGGTTGGGACAATGAACACCGGGGAGCTGTTTTTT. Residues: CASSPRVGTMNTGELFF.

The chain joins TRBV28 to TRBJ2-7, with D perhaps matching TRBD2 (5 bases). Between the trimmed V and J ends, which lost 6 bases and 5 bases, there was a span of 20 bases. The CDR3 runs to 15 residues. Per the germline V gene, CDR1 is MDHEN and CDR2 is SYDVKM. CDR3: CASSSISGLVHEQYF. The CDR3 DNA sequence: TGTGCCAGCAGCTCCATTTCGGGGTTGGTCCACGAGCAGTACTTC.

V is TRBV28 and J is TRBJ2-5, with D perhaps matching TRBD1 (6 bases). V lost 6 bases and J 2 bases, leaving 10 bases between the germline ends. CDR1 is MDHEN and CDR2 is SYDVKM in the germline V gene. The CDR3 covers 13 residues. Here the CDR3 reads CASRQGRQETQYF. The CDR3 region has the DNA TGTGCCAGCAGGCAGGGGCGGCAAGAGACCCAGTACTTC.